The 21 T cell receptor beta chains below come from one sample, sequenced in a study of blood T cell repertoires in COVID-19. TCRdb's copy holds only in-frame clones and misses some; the assay was immunoSEQ multiplex PCR. The sample gives over 150,000 clones, about 80% of which show up once; approximately 11% is in the top ten. Sample: peripheral blood. The receptors were gathered from a man between 65 and 85 years old with active or convalescent COVID-19.

This rearrangement joins TRBV12-5 to TRBJ2-5; no definite D call. CDR3 length: 15 residues. Looked up from germline, CDR1 is LGHNT and CDR2 is FRNRAP. Trimming pared 2 bases from V and 4 bases from J, leaving 14 bases between. The CDR3 DNA is TGTGCTAGTGGTTTGTCGATGAGCGTTTCAGAGACCCAGTACTTC. Encoded protein: CASGLSMSVSETQYF.

V is TRBV24-1 and J is TRBJ2-1, with 10 bases aligning to TRBD2. The CDR3 covers 17 residues. Per the germline V gene, CDR1 is KGHDR and CDR2 is SFDVKD. J lost 2 bases, V lost 2 bases, and 5 bases had no gene match. The CDR3 nucleotides read TGTGCCACCAGTGATTGGGGTAGCGGGAGGCCCTACAATGAGCAGTTCTTC. It translates to CATSDWGSGRPYNEQFF.

V is TRBV24-1 and J is TRBJ2-1, with TRBD1 matching 10 bases. The V gene's germline CDR1 is KGHDR and CDR2 SFDVKD. This CDR3 spans 18 amino acids. After removal of 2 bases from V and 8 bases from J, the junction contained 14 bases not matched to a gene. This CDR3 is CATSDSPIGGTGVHEQFF. The CDR3 bases are TGTGCCACCAGTGATTCCCCAATCGGCGGGACAGGGGTTCATGAGCAGTTCTTC.

CDR3 in DNA: TGTGCCAGCAGCTTAGGGTCGGGGGGCGCGGGCTATGGCTACACCTTC. Amino acid sequence: CASSLGSGGAGYGYTF. The rearrangement uses TRBV7-8 and TRBJ1-2, with D perhaps matching TRBD1 (6 bases). The CDR3 totals 16 residues. V was clipped by 1 base and J by 4 bases, with 16 bases between them. Germline values: CDR1 SGHVS, CDR2 FQNEAQ.

The rearrangement uses TRBV11-2 and TRBJ2-4, with a weak D call TRBD2 (6 bases). Germline-derived CDR1 and CDR2 are SGHAT and FQNNGV. Trimming shortened V by 5 bases and J by 0 bases, and 17 bases separated the two germline ends. The CDR3 runs to 17 residues. Here the CDR3 reads CASSLGEVSLAKNIQYF. Written as DNA, the CDR3 is TGTGCCAGCAGCCTAGGGGAGGTGTCCTTAGCCAAAAACATTCAGTACTTC.

This clone has a handful of counts. The rearrangement links TRBV11-2 to TRBJ2-1; 7 bases agree with TRBD2. CDR1 SGHAT and CDR2 FQNNGV come from the germline V gene. V shed 2 bases and J 8 bases; nucleotides not matched to a gene: 0. The length of the CDR3 is 12 residues. The CDR3 loop is CASSLSGDEQFF. The CDR3 DNA sequence: TGTGCCAGCAGCTTAAGCGGGGATGAGCAGTTCTTC.

The chain employs TRBV5-1 and TRBJ2-1; D call uncertain. The CDR3 runs to 13 residues. CDR1 SGHRS and CDR2 YFSETQ come from the germline V gene. V lost 5 bases and J lost 8, with 14 bases in between. The CDR3 bases are TGCGCCAGCAGTCGAGACAAGAAGGATGAGCAGTTCTTC. It yields the protein CASSRDKKDEQFF.

As to this clone: The sample holds other DNA sequences that translate to the same CDR3. The chain joins TRBV7-2 to TRBJ1-1; no firm D call. The CDR3 is made up of 13 amino acids. CDR1 and CDR2 (germline): SGHTA, FQGNSA. The ends were cut back, 5 bases at V and 1 base at J, with 8 bases in the middle. Written as DNA, the CDR3 is TGTGCCAGCAGCCTCGGTCGGAACACTGAAGCTTTCTTT. Translating it yields CASSLGRNTEAFF. The whole variable domain, remainder taken from reference TRBV7-2 and TRBJ1-1, is GAGVSQSPSNKVTEKGKDVELRCDPISGHTALYWYRQSLGQGLEFLIYFQGNSAPDKSGLPSDRFSAERTGGSVSTLTIQRTQQEDSAVYLCASSLGRNTEAFFGQGTRLTVV.

This clone was observed a single time. The chain employs TRBV27 and TRBJ1-5; D gene ambiguous. Trimming left V 2 bases short and J 1 base short, with 6 bases between. This CDR3 comprises 14 residues. Germline V lookup: CDR1 MNHEY, CDR2 SMNVEV (reference sequence). The CDR3 region is CASSLRRSNQPQHF. The CDR3 DNA sequence: TGTGCCAGCAGTTTAAGGCGGAGCAATCAGCCCCAGCATTTT.

This clone was detected only a few times. The chain has TRBV14 and TRBJ1-2; D is possibly TRBD1 (6 bases). CDR1 is SGHDN, CDR2 FVKESK, per germline. This CDR3 is built from 15 residues. The ends were cut back, 4 bases at V and 4 bases at J, with 16 bases in the middle. The CDR3 here is CASSRIQGSVYGYTF. The CDR3, as DNA: TGTGCCAGCAGCCGCATACAGGGTAGTGTCTATGGCTACACCTTC.

The rearrangement uses TRBV5-1 and TRBJ2-7; TRBD1 aligns across 10 bases. The ends lost 4 bases at V and 1 base at J; junction bases unmatched: 14. This CDR3 has 18 amino acids. Germline V gene lookup returns CDR1 SGHRS and CDR2 YFSETQ. For the CDR3, the DNA is TGCGCCAGCAGCCTGAACACCATCGACAGGGGGCTTTCCTACGAGCAGTACTTC. Translated, it gives CASSLNTIDRGLSYEQYF.

This sequence joins TRBV19 and TRBJ1-5; 11 nucleotides align to TRBD1. The germline gives CDR1 LNHDA, CDR2 SQIVND (reference sequence). The CDR3 is 15 residues long. Trimming cost V 8 bases and J 5 bases; bases outside gene matches: 8. CDR3 bases: TGTGCCAGTCGATTTGGGACAGGGGGTGATCAGCCCCAGCATTTT. It encodes CASRFGTGGDQPQHF.

This chain joins TRBV5-1 and TRBJ2-7, with 8 positions matching TRBD1. CDR3 length equals 16 residues. Trimming removed 0 bases from V and 4 bases from J; junction bases left unmatched: 9. Germline V gene data show CDR1 as SGHRS and CDR2 as YFSETQ. The DNA of the CDR3 is TGCGCCAGCAGCTTGGGACCGTCCAGGGGGCTATACGAGCAGTACTTC. It is translated as CASSLGPSRGLYEQYF.

This chain uses TRBV2 with TRBJ1-1; the D gene is possibly TRBD1 (6 bases). Germline assignment: CDR1 SNHLY and CDR2 FYNNEI. The CDR3 is 17 residues long. V was pared by 1 base and J by 3 bases, with 18 bases between. CDR3 coding DNA: TGTGCCAGCAGTGAAGGGGGGCTCGTTAGGTCTGACACTGAAGCTTTCTTT. It codes for CASSEGGLVRSDTEAFF. The whole variable domain, filled in from reference TRBV2 and TRBJ1-1, reads EPEVTQTPSHQVTQMGQEVILRCVPISNHLYFYWYRQILGQKVEFLVSFYNNEISEKSEIFDDQFSVERPDGSNFTLKIRSTKLEDSAMYFCASSEGGLVRSDTEAFFGQGTRLTVV.

The chain combines TRBV19 with TRBJ1-5, with TRBD1 as a possible D gene (6 bases). Germline CDR1 LNHDA, CDR2 SQIVND (reference sequence). The V end lost 4 bases, the J end lost 9 bases, and 25 bases lay between the germline ends. CDR3 length: 17 residues. The CDR3 protein is CASSTPPGHPDGGPQHF. The CDR3 DNA reads TGTGCCAGTAGTACCCCCCCGGGACATCCAGATGGCGGGCCCCAGCATTTT.

The J gene is TRBJ2-5, the V gene TRBV15; 9 nucleotides align to TRBD1. The CDR3 runs to 16 residues. The V segment lost 1 base and the J segment 5 bases; nucleotides outside the gene matches: 8. Germline values: CDR1 LNHNV, CDR2 YYDKDF (reference sequence). CDR3 loop: CATSRALGQGGETQYF. The CDR3 DNA follows: TGTGCCACCAGCAGAGCCCTGGGACAGGGTGGGGAGACCCAGTACTTC.

The rearrangement links TRBV7-2 to TRBJ2-7, with 10 bases identical to TRBD1. V lost 0 bases, J lost 1 base, and 3 bases stayed unmatched. Germline CDR1 and CDR2: SGHTA and FQGNSA. The CDR3 is made up of 16 amino acids. In nucleotides, the CDR3 is TGTGCCAGCAGCTTAGCTCCGGGACAGGGGTCCTACGAGCAGTACTTC. Translated: CASSLAPGQGSYEQYF.

The V gene is TRBV19, the J gene TRBJ2-5; D gene unclear. The CDR3 spans 20 residues. Between the trimmed V and J ends, which lost 3 bases and 2 bases, there was a span of 28 bases. From germline, CDR1 is LNHDA and CDR2 SQIVND (reference sequence). CDR3 region: CASSISPWLESPKSQETQYF. Written as DNA, the CDR3 is TGTGCCAGTAGTATCTCCCCTTGGCTGGAGTCACCAAAGAGTCAAGAGACCCAGTACTTC.

This clone has more than one count but fewer than ten. The genes are TRBV6-6 and TRBJ2-5; tentative D call: TRBD1 (6 bases). Germline CDR1 and CDR2: MNHNY and SVGAGI (reference sequence). This CDR3 spans 14 amino acids. The V end was cut by 2 bases, the J end by 5 bases, with 12 bases between. The CDR3 sequence is CASSYQRTEETQYF. The CDR3, as DNA: TGTGCCAGCAGTTACCAGCGGACAGAGGAGACCCAGTACTTC.

This sequence joins TRBV19 and TRBJ1-2, with a possible D match to TRBD1 (5 bases). Germline CDR1 reads LNHDA; CDR2 reads SQIVND (reference sequence). The V end was cut by 3 bases, the J end by 8 bases, with 10 bases between. There are 12 residues in the CDR3. The CDR3 DNA sequence: TGTGCCAGTAGTATCAGGGAAGGAGGCTACACCTTC. This gives the protein CASSIREGGYTF.

The rearrangement joins TRBV10-1 to TRBJ1-1, with 9 bases identical to TRBD1. J lost 4 bases, V lost 5 bases, and 14 bases had no gene match. Germline-derived CDR1 and CDR2 are WNHNN and SYGVQD (reference sequence). CDR3 length: 17 amino acids. The CDR3 coding sequence is TGCGCCAGCAGTTGGCTCCGGGACAGGGATGGGGGCACTGAAGCTTTCTTT. It codes for CASSWLRDRDGGTEAFF.